Listed here are 12 T cell receptor beta chains from one sample, sequenced in a study of early T cells in non-severe SARS-CoV-2 infection. A single record per CDR3 protein comes from TCRdb applying MiXCR to the 5' RACE reads. The sample includes about 40,000 distinct CDR3 sequences, 5.8% seen only once; the top ten take around 25%. The sample was whole blood. The receptors were sampled from an adult who was a healthcare worker with PCR-confirmed SARS-CoV-2 infection or an uninfected control (not recorded which).

The genes are TRBV20-1 and TRBJ1-2; no clear D. The CDR3 is 12 amino acids. V lost 7 bases and J 2 bases, leaving 11 bases between the germline ends. CDR1 is DFQATT, CDR2 SNEGSKA, per germline (reference sequence). The CDR3 here is CSVGRANYGYTF. The CDR3 bases are TGCAGTGTAGGGAGGGCAAACTATGGCTACACCTTC.

This clonotype has a count of ten or more. The V call is TRBV7-8, the J call TRBJ2-3; 9 bases map to TRBD1. The CDR3 contains 14 residues. CDR1 is SGHVS, CDR2 FQNEAQ, per germline. Trimming cost V 4 bases and J 5 bases; bases outside gene matches: 4. The DNA for the CDR3 is TGTGCCAGCAGCTCAACAGGGGGCGGAGATACGCAGTATTTT. This encodes CASSSTGGGDTQYF.

This clonotype was counted ten times or more. This chain connects TRBV12-3 or TRBV12-4 to TRBJ2-5, with a tentative D call TRBD1 (5 bases). The CDR3 extends over 13 amino acids. Trimming pared 7 bases from V and 1 base from J, leaving 10 bases between. The CDR3 DNA is TGTGCCAGCACCCCGGACACCCAAGAGACCCAGTACTTC. Protein sequence: CASTPDTQETQYF.

At least ten counts were recorded for this clonotype. This chain joins TRBV4-1 and TRBJ1-1; no clear D gene. Germline CDR1 MGHRA, CDR2 YSYEKL. This CDR3 is 12 amino acids long. Trimming removed 0 bases from V and 9 bases from J, with 8 bases in between. The CDR3 protein is CASSQDSPQAFF. The CDR3 coding sequence is TGCGCCAGCAGCCAAGATAGTCCACAAGCTTTCTTT.

There are a few counts of this clonotype. The rearrangement links TRBV19 to TRBJ1-5, with a possible D match to TRBD1 (6 bases). Germline CDR1 is LNHDA and CDR2 is SQIVND (reference sequence). Trimming removed 5 bases from V and 0 bases from J, with 17 bases in between. The CDR3 loop spans 17 amino acids. CDR3 loop: CASSVSGTTYSNQPQHF. The CDR3 DNA reads as TGTGCCAGTAGTGTCTCCGGGACAACGTATAGCAATCAGCCCCAGCATTTT.

Sample share makes this clonotype large (0.1 to 1%). The V gene is TRBV7-9, the J gene TRBJ1-2, with D unclear. Trimming stripped 0 bases from V and 8 bases from J, with 19 bases between. The length of the CDR3 is 16 residues. Germline lookup yields CDR1 SEHNR and CDR2 FQNEAQ (reference sequence). The CDR3 bases are TGTGCCAGCAGCTTAGCGTTTGGGAGAGGGAACGTGGGCTACACCTTC. Its translation is CASSLAFGRGNVGYTF.

The V and J genes are TRBV7-8 and TRBJ2-7; 15 bases are a match to TRBD2. The CDR3 has 15 residues. Per the germline V gene, CDR1 is SGHVS and CDR2 is FQNEAQ. After removal of 9 bases from V and 4 bases from J, the junction contained 7 bases not matched to a gene. The CDR3 spells CARSPGTSGRYEQYF. DNA of the CDR3: TGTGCCAGGAGCCCCGGGACTAGCGGGAGGTACGAGCAGTACTTC.

The table lists this clonotype with a few counts. A read error may be the cause here, since a much bigger clone is one base away. The rearrangement links TRBV5-6 to TRBJ2-7; D is perhaps TRBD1 (6 bases). The germline V and J ends were trimmed by 4 bases and 0 bases, with 14 bases remaining between them. This CDR3 region has 15 residues. The germline gives CDR1 SGHDT, CDR2 YYEEEE. This CDR3 is CASSRSGTFSYEQYF. As DNA, the CDR3 is TGTGCCAGCAGCCGATCCGGGACATTCTCCTACGAGCAGTACTTC.

This chain joins TRBV7-6 and TRBJ2-5, with TRBD2 matching 7 bases. Germline loops: CDR1 SGHVS, CDR2 FNYEAQ. The junction had 10 bases not matched to a gene; V was cut back by 5 bases and J by 4 bases. The CDR3 extends over 15 amino acids. The CDR3 reads CASSRGDGNRETQYF. As DNA, the CDR3 is TGTGCCAGCAGCCGGGGGGATGGCAATCGAGAGACCCAGTACTTC.

This clonotype was seen ten or more times. The chain combines TRBV7-6 with TRBJ2-1; 7 positions match TRBD1. The CDR3 spans 15 residues. V shed 5 bases and J 0 bases; nucleotides not matched to a gene: 4. Looked up from germline, CDR1 is SGHVS and CDR2 is FNYEAQ. CDR3 residues: CASSRGQNSYNEQFF. The CDR3 bases are TGTGCCAGCAGCAGGGGACAGAACTCCTACAATGAGCAGTTCTTC.

This clonotype was recorded at least ten times. V is TRBV2 and J is TRBJ2-3, with 15 nucleotides matching TRBD2. The CDR3 runs 15 residues. CDR1 is SNHLY, CDR2 FYNNEI, per germline. Trimming took 4 bases from V and 5 from J; bases not matched to a gene: 1. The CDR3 sequence is CASSGGLAGGDTQYF. The CDR3 bases are TGTGCCAGCAGTGGGGGACTAGCGGGAGGAGATACGCAGTATTTT.

This clonotype came up many times. This rearrangement joins TRBV6-1 to TRBJ2-1, with D perhaps matching TRBD2 (5 bases). From germline, CDR1 is MNHNS and CDR2 SASEGT. Trimming took 6 bases from V and 0 from J, leaving 9 bases between them. The CDR3 has 14 residues. The CDR3 nucleotides read TGTGCCAGCAGACCAGCGGACTCCTACAATGAGCAGTTCTTC. As protein: CASRPADSYNEQFF.